This T cell receptor (beta chain) emerged from a study of T cell clonality in common variable immunodeficiency (dated by TCRdb to between 2014 and 2017). CDR1 SGHTA and CDR2 FQGNSA are derived from the germline V gene. Measured from the cysteine to the phenylalanine, the CDR3 is 17 residues long. The DNA shown is the part of the CDR3 that was read: 42 bases, in frame from base 1. The junction shows trimming of 0 bases on V and 0 bases on J, plus 15 bases between the germline ends. Study-wide conclusions, independent of this receptor: Correlations between repertoire features and clinical complications were limited by patient heterogeneity within the CVID cohort. The authors noted that sequencing repertoires of T cell subpopulations would be needed to clarify what caused the increased clonality in CVID. CVID subjects shared fewer TCRbeta clones with each other than healthy controls did (p < 0.0001). CVID TCRbeta sequences were reported to have fewer deletions and N-nucleotide insertions and to lack highly modified clones with 13 or more V deletions. Compared with healthy controls, CVID subjects showed increased TCRbeta clonality (t-test p = 0.018), a feature most characteristic of about a third of subjects. Although equal DNA input was used, an average of approximately 82,000 unique sequences per sample was obtained for controls, compared with around 30,000 for CVID samples.

Most CVID patients and most healthy controls were of Caucasian heritage. Heparinized peripheral whole blood samples of about 5 to 8.5 ml were collected from each donor. Genomic DNA from adults with common variable immune deficiency (CVID) and from healthy adult controls was used to sequence TCRbeta CDR3 repertoires. The control group was made up of roughly 22 healthy adult volunteers (about ten male and 12 female) whose ages ranged from about 20 to 66 years, with a mean age of approximately 32. To isolate peripheral blood mononuclear cells, diluted blood was subjected to density centrifugation over Hypaque 1077 or Ficoll-Paque. Genomic DNA was obtained from unsorted mononuclear cells using either Qiagen column purification or a centrifugation-based method. This clone showed up many times. The target of this receptor is not known. Sequencing ends 3 residues short of the CDR3 end; the germline J gene provides the rest.

For sequencing input, CVID and control samples contributed equivalent amounts of genomic DNA. For every sample, a 60 bp segment covering the rearranged TCRbeta CDR3 region was amplified and then sequenced. The immunoSEQ assay, a bias-corrected multiplex PCR with high-throughput sequencing, was employed for TCRbeta amplification. The study's own analysis went as follows. Every unique nucleotide sequence was considered a clone and was annotated with V, D and J genes, copy number and frequency. Sequences were labeled productive if in frame, and non-productive if out of frame or containing stop codons. As previously described, clonality was computed from Shannon's entropy. The predicted amino acid sequences of productive clones were used to derive the mean CDR3 Kyte-Doolittle hydropathy. Using the R hclust function, scaled V gene usage was clustered hierarchically with Manhattan distance and complete linkage. Sharing of clones by CDR3 amino acid sequence was evaluated through resampling of 12 repertoires per group over 100 rounds. Repertoires were searched for roughly 63 published EBV-specific and about 240 published CMV-specific TCRbeta sequences. After a couple of CVID samples that produced fewer than 10,000 sequences were dropped from the analysis, 35 to 45 CVID repertoires remained. TCRdb took over this immuneACCESS table, retaining in-frame rearrangements with V and J assigned. Such tables are incomplete; in checked studies, under half of the missing clones stem from an unresolved V gene, and the remainder is unexplained. Clonal size and the V and J genes are those of that table, whereas D and trimming came from the DNA. The sample has 35,000 to 50,000 clones on record, with no singletons. Together, the top ten hold approximately 1.3% of the sample.

Recombination connected TRBV7-2 to TRBJ2-7, and possibly TRBD2, on 6 matching bases. Sequenced input: peripheral blood mononuclear cells. The sequence was collected from a person between 18 and 75 years old in good health. The CDR3 DNA, read in part, is TGTGCCAGCAGCTTAGCGATAGCGGAGGAAATCTCCTACGAG. Its translation is CASSLAIAEEISYE. The complete CDR3 reads CASSLAIAEEISYEQYF.